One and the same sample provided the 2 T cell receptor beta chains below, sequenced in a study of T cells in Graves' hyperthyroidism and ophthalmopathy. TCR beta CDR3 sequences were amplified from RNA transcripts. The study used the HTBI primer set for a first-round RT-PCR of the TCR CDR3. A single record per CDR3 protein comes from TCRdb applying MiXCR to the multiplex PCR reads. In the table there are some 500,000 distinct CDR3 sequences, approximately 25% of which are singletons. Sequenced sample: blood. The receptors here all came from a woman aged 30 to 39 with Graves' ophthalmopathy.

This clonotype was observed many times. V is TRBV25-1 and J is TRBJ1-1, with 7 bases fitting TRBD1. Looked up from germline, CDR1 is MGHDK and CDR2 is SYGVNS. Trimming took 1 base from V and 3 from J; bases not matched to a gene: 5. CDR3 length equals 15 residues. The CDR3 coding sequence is TGTGCCAGCAGTGAATTCCAGGGGGTCGACACTGAAGCTTTCTTT. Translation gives CASSEFQGVDTEAFF.

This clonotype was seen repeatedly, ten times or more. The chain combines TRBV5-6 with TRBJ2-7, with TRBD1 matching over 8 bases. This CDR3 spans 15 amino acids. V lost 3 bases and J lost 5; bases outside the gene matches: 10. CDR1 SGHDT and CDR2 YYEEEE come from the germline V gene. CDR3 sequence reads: CASSSPPDRDDEQYF. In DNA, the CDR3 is TGTGCCAGCAGCTCACCCCCGGACAGGGACGACGAGCAGTACTTC.